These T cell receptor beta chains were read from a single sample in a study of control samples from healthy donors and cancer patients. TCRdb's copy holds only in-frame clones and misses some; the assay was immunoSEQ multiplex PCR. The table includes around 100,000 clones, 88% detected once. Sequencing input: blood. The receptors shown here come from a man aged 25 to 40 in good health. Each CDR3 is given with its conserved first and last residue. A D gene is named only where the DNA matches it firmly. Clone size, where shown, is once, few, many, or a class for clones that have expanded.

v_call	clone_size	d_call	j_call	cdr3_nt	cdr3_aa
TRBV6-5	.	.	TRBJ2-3	TGTGCCAGCAGTTACCGGGTACCGCCAGATACGCAGTATTTT	CASSYRVPPDTQYF
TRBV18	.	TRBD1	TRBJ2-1	TGTGCCAGCTCACCACGGGACAGTGCCACTATTTATGAGCAGTTCTTC	CASSPRDSATIYEQFF
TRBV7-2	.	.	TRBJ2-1	TGTGCCAGCAGCTTTTATGGGCAAGGGCGTGAGCAGTTCTTC	CASSFYGQGREQFF
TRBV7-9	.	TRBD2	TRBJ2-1	TGTGCCAGCAGCTTAGGGTCGGCTAGCGGGAGAAATGAGCAGTTCTTC	CASSLGSASGRNEQFF
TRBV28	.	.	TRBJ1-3	TGTGCCAGCAGTTCGCCTAGGGGCTCTGGAAACACCATATATTTT	CASSSPRGSGNTIYF
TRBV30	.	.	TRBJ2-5	TGTGCCTGGGGGTCCTCCCAAGAGACCCAGTACTTC	CAWGSSQETQYF
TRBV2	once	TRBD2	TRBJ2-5	TGTGCCAGCAGCGAGGCTGGACTAGCGGGACGAGAGACCCAGTACTTC	CASSEAGLAGRETQYF
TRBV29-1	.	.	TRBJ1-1	TGCAGCACGAGACCCAGGGGCACTGAAGCTTTCTTT	CSTRPRGTEAFF
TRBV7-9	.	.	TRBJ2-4	TGTGCCAGCAGCCACATTCAAGTGGCCAAAAACATTCAGTACTTC	CASSHIQVAKNIQYF
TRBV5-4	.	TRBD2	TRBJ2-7	TGTGCCAGCAGCTTGCAGCGGGACTTTAACGAGCAGTACTTC	CASSLQRDFNEQYF